This T cell receptor (beta chain) is drawn from a study of early T cells in non-severe SARS-CoV-2 infection (dated by TCRdb to 2020 to 2022). Regarding the study in general: Because TCR sequencing was done on bulk RNA from unsorted whole blood, the alpha and beta chains could not be paired. Broader findings and caveats from the paper: VDJdb matching was skewed toward anti-spike CD8 responses and likely underestimated virus-specific expansions, missing private and CD4 specificities.

On this clonotype itself: Its antigen is unknown. Base qualities are not provided; no much larger clone lies one nucleotide away.

Libraries were made using 5' RACE. Sequencing relied on a NextSeq 500. Unique molecular identifiers were attached to individual cDNA molecules in the TCR library protocol so that sequencing error and PCR bias could be corrected. TCR alpha and beta chains were both sequenced, and the abundances of alpha and beta sequences in each sample were closely correlated with each other. Regarding the original processing steps: V gene, J gene and CDR3 annotation of TCR sequences was performed with Decombinator V4. Expanded TCRs were defined as changing significantly between any two time points under a Poisson model with p below 0.0001. TCR abundances were normalised to the total number of TCRs sequenced in each sample and reported as counts per million. TRAV1-2 paired with TRAJ12, TRAJ20 or TRAJ33 defined MAIT TCRs, while TRAV10 paired with TRAJ18 defined iNKT TCRs. A search of VDJdb, accessed on 1 November 2021, was run for TCRs annotated to CMV, EBV and SARS-CoV-2, with TCRs annotated for multiple antigens excluded. Through fastp at Q25 and MiXCR, TCRdb rebuilt clones from the public reads, retaining in-frame beta chains. Every CDR3 protein is listed once, alongside the most common genes and DNA of its rows. These V and J calls rely on TCRdb rather than the paper's analysis. Within this sample are around 40,000 distinct CDR3 sequences, with 6.3% of them counted one time only. About 5.5% of the sample belongs to the ten largest clones.

The CDR3 measures 16 amino acids from cysteine to phenylalanine. CDR3 DNA only is kept here, 48 bases in frame from base 1. V is cut by 7 bases and J by 2 bases, and the space between the germline ends is 21 bases. CDR1 and CDR2, per the germline V gene, are MNHEY and SVGEGT. The study was a case-control design nested within a healthcare worker cohort in London, UK, with weekly nasopharyngeal swab PCR tests and blood sampling. Healthcare workers were recruited during the week of the UK lockdown, between 23 and 31 March 2020, and followed weekly for up to roughly 15 weeks. This clonotype originated in an adult who was a healthcare worker with PCR-confirmed SARS-CoV-2 infection or an uninfected control (not recorded which). The V and J segments used are TRBV6-2 or TRBV6-3 and TRBJ2-7; the D element might be TRBD1 or TRBD2, as each aligns at 5 bases. What was sequenced was whole blood. Here is the DNA: TGTGCCAGCAACGGGGCCGCCCGGACTGGTACCTACGAGCAGTACTTC. Its protein reads: CASNGAARTGTYEQYF.